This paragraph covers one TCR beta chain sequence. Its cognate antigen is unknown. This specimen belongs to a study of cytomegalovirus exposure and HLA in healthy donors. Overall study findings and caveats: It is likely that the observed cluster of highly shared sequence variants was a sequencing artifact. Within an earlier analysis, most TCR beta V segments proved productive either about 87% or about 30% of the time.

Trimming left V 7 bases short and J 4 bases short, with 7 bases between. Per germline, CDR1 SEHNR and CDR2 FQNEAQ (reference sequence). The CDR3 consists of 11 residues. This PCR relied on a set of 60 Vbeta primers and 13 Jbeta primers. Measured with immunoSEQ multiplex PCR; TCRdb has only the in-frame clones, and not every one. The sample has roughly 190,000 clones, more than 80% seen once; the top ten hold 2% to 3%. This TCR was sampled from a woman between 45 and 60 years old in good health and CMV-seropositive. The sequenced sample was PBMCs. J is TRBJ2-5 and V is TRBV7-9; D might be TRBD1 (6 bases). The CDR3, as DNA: TGTGCCAGCACAGGGGTAGAGACCCAGTACTTC. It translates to CASTGVETQYF.